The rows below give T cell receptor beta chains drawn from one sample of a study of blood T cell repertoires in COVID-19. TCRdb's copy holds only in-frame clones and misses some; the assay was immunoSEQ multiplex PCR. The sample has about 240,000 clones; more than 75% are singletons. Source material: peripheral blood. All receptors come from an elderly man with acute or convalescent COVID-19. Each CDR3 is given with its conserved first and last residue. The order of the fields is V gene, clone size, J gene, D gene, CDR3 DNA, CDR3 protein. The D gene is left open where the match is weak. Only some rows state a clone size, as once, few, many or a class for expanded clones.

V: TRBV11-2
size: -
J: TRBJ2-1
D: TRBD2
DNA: TGTGCCAGCAGCTCCTCTGTGGGCGGGAGGCGCTCCTACAATGAGCAGTTCTTC
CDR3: CASSSSVGGRRSYNEQFF

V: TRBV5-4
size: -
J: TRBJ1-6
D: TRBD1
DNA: TGTGCCAGCATAGTCCAGGGGGATAATTCACCCCTCCACTTT
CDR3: CASIVQGDNSPLHF

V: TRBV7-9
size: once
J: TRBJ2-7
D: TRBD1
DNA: TGTGCCAGCAGCTCCTCCGGGACAGGGCGTGTTGGCGAGCAGTACTTC
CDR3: CASSSSGTGRVGEQYF

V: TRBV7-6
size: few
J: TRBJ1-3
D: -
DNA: TGTGCCAGCAGCCCGGGGGGGCAATCCTCTGGAAACACCATATATTTT
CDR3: CASSPGGQSSGNTIYF

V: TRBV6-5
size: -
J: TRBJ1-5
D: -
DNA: TGTGCCAGCAGTTACCCAGGGCCAAATCAGCCCCAGCATTTT
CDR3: CASSYPGPNQPQHF

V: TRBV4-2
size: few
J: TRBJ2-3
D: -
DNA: TGTGCCAGCAGCCAAGGGCCCTACGACAAGACGCAGTATTTT
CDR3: CASSQGPYDKTQYF

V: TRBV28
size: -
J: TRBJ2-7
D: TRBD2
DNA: TGTGCCAGCAGTCGCATAACTAGCGGTTCCTACGAGGAGCAGTACTTC
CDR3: CASSRITSGSYEEQYF

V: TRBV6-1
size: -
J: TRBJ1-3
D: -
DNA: TGTGCCAGCAGTGAAGGGAGAAACTCTGGAAACACCATATATTTT
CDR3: CASSEGRNSGNTIYF

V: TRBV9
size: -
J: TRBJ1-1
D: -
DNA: TGTGCCAGCAGCGTTTGGACAGTAACTGAAGCTTTCTTT
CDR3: CASSVWTVTEAFF

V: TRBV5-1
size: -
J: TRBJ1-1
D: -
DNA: TGCGCCAGCAGCCCGACCTCAGGGAACACTGAAGCTTTCTTT
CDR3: CASSPTSGNTEAFF

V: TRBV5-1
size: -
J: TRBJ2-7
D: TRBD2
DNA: TGCGCCAGCAGCTCCGTAGCGGGAAAGTCCTACGAGCAGTACTTC
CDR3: CASSSVAGKSYEQYF

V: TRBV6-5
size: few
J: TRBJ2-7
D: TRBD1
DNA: TGTGCCAGCAGTCCCGGACAGGGAGGCGAGCAGTACTTC
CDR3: CASSPGQGGEQYF

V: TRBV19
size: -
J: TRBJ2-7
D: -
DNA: TGTGCCAGTAGTATAGCAGGAACGGACACTCGACCCTACGAGCAGTACTTC
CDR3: CASSIAGTDTRPYEQYF

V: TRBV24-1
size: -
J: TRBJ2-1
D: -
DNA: TGTGCCACCAGTGACATTACAGGGACCTATGAGCAGTTCTTC
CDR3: CATSDITGTYEQFF

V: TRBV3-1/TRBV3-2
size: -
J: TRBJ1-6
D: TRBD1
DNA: TGTGCCAGCACCCCGGGACAGGCAAATTCACCCCTCCACTTT
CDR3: CASTPGQANSPLHF

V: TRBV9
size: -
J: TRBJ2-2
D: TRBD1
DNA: TGTGCCAGCAGCGACCAGGGGGACCCCGGGGAGCTGTTTTTT
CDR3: CASSDQGDPGELFF